The entry below describes one TCR beta chain. Its antigen is still unknown. Clones were read by immunoSEQ multiplex PCR, and TCRdb kept only the in-frame ones, dropping some. The sample consists of tens of thousands of clones, about 79% of them appearing once. The source of the sample is a study of radiotherapy plus CTLA-4 blockade in lung cancer. Study-level findings and limits: Clones derived from tumor TCRs expanded in blood after radiotherapy plus ipilimumab.

V lost 7 bases, J lost 9 bases, and 16 bases lay in between. The CDR3 length is 11 residues. Per the germline V gene, CDR1 is SQVTM and CDR2 is ANQGSEA. The chain links TRBV29-1 to TRBJ2-7; D not certain. The TCR originated in a human donor with non-small cell lung cancer that progressed on radiotherapy plus ipilimumab. The input for sequencing was peripheral blood, taken from a patient treated with radiotherapy plus ipilimumab. CDR3 in amino acids: CSAQLSEGQYF. In DNA form, the CDR3 reads TGCAGCGCCCAACTTTCAGAAGGGCAGTACTTC.